This T cell receptor (beta chain) was captured by sequencing in a study of blood T cell repertoires in COVID-19. Study information: Spain, Italy and the United States supplied samples that represented acute and convalescent COVID-19.

Participants in the exposed group had met a COVID-19 case in the 2 weeks before joining the study. This table comes from immunoSEQ multiplex PCR, and its TCRdb copy is limited to in-frame clones, with some not included. The table has around 250,000 clones, 80% to 90% seen once. The clonotype comes from a woman between 40 and 55 years old who had been exposed to COVID-19. Sequencing was carried out using PBMCs or T cells enriched from blood (not recorded which).

CDR3 coding DNA: TGTGCCAGCAGCCAAGTTATAGGGGTCAAGCGGGGCCCCACAGATACGCAGTATTTT. Translating gives CASSQVIGVKRGPTDTQYF. The V and J genes are TRBV3-1 (or the pseudogene TRBV3-2) and TRBJ2-3; 7 nucleotides match TRBD2. The V segment lost 1 base and the J segment 2 bases; nucleotides outside the gene matches: 15. The CDR3 runs 19 residues. Germline V CDR1 and CDR2: LGHDT, YNNKEL (reference sequence).